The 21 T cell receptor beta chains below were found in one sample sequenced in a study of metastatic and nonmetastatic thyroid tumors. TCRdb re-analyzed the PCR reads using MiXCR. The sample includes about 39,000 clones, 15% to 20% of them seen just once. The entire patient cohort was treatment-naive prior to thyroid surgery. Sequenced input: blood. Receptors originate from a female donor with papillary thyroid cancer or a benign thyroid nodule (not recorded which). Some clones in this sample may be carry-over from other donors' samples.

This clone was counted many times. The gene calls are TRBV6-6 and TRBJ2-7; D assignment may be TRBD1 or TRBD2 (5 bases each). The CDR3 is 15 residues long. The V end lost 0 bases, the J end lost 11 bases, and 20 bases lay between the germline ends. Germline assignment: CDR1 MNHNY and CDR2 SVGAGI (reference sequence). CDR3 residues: CASSYSSTLGEGKYF. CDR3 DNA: TGTGCCAGCAGTTACTCGAGTACCCTAGGTGAGGGGAAGTACTTC.

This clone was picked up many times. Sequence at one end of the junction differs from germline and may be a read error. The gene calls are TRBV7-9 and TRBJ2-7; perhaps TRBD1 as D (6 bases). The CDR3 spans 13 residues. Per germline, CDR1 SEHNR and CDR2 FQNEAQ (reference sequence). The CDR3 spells CASSSRGSDTEFF. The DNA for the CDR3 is TGTGCCAGCAGCAGTAGGGGGAGCGACACGGAATTCTTC.

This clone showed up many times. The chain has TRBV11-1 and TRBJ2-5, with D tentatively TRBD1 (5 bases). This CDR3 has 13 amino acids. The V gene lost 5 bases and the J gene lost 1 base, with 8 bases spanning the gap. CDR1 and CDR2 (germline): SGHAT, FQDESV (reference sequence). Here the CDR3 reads CASSQGPQETQYF. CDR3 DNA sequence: TGTGCCAGCAGCCAGGGCCCCCAAGAGACCCAGTACTTC.

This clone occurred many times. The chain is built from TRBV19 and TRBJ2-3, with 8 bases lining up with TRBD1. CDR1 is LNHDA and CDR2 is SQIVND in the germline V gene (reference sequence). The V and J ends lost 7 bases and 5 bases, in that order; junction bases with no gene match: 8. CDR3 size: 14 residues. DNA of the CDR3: TGTGCCAGTAATGGGCAGGGGGCAGGAGATACGCAGTATTTT. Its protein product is CASNGQGAGDTQYF.

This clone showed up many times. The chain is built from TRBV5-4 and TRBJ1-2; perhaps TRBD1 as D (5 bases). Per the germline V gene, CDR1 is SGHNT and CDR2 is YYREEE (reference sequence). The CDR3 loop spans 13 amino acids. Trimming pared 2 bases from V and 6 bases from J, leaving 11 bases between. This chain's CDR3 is CASSLNLGDGYTF. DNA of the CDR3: TGTGCCAGCAGCTTAAACCTAGGGGATGGCTACACCTTC.

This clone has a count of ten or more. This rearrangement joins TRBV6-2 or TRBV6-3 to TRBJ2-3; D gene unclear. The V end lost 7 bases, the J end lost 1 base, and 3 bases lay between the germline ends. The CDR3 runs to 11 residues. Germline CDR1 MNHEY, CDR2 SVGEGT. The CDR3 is CASTGTDTQYF. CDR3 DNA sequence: TGTGCCAGCACGGGCACAGATACGCAGTATTTT.

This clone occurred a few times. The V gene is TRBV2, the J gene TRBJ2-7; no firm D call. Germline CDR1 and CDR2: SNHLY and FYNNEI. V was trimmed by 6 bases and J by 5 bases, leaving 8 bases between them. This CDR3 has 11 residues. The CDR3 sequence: CASSQTDEQYF. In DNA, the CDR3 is TGTGCCAGCAGCCAGACGGACGAGCAGTACTTC. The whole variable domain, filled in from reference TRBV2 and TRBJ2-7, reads EPEVTQTPSHQVTQMGQEVILRCVPISNHLYFYWYRQILGQKVEFLVSFYNNEISEKSEIFDDQFSVERPDGSNFTLKIRSTKLEDSAMYFCASSQTDEQYFGPGTRLTVT.

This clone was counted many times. Written as DNA, the CDR3 is TGCGCCAGCAGCTTGTTGGGGGCGGCTGAAGCTTTCTTT. Its translation is CASSLLGAAEAFF. The chain links TRBV5-1 to TRBJ1-1, with a weak D call TRBD1 (6 bases). CDR1 is SGHRS and CDR2 is YFSETQ in the germline V gene. CDR3 size: 13 residues. V gave up 1 base and J gave up 6 bases, with 10 bases separating them.

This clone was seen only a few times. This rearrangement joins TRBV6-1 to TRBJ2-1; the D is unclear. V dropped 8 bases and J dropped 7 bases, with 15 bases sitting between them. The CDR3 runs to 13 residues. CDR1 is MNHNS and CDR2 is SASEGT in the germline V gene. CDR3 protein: CASSRSRVNEQFF. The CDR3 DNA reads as TGTGCCAGCTCGAGGTCTAGAGTAAATGAGCAGTTCTTC.

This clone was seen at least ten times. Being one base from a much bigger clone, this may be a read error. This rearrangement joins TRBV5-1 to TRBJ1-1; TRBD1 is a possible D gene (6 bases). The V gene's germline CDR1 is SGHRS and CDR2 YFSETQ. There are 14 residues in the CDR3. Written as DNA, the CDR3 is TGCGCCCGCAGCTTGGAGGGGGGGGACACTGAAGCTTTCTTT. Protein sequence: CARSLEGGDTEAFF.

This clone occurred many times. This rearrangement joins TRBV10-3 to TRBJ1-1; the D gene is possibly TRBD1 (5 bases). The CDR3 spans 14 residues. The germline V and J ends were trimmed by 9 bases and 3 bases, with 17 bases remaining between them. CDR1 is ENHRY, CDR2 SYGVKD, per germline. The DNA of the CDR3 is TGTGCCATATGGGACCCGGTGAGGGACACTGAAGCTTTCTTT. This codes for CAIWDPVRDTEAFF.

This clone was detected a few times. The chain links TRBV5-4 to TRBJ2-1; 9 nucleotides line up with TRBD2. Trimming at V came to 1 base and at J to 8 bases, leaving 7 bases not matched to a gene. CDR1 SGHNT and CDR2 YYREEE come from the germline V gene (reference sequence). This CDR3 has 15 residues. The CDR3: CASSLSSGSAYEQFF. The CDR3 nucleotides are TGTGCCAGCAGCTTGAGTAGCGGGAGTGCCTATGAGCAGTTCTTC.

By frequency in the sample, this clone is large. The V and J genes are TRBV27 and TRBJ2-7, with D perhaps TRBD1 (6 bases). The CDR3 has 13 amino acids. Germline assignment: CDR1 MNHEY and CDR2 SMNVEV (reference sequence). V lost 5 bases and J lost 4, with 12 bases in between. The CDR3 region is CASSPAGEYEQYF. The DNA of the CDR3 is TGTGCCAGCAGTCCTGCAGGGGAATACGAGCAGTACTTC.

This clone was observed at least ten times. For the CDR3, the DNA is TGCAGTGCTAGAGATGCATGGGGGGGCGCGTCTGGCTACACCTTC. This codes for CSARDAWGGASGYTF. This chain connects TRBV20-1 to TRBJ1-2, with TRBD1 as a possible D gene (6 bases). The germline V gene encodes CDR1 DFQATT and CDR2 SNEGSKA (reference sequence). The CDR3 consists of 15 residues. V lost 0 bases and J 7 bases, leaving 18 bases between the germline ends.

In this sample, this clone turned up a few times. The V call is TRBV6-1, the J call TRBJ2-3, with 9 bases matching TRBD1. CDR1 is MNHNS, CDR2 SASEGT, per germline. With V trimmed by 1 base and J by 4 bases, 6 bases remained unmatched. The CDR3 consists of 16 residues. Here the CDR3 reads CASSEGRTGDADTQYF. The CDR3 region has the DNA TGTGCCAGCAGTGAAGGGAGGACAGGGGACGCAGATACGCAGTATTTT.

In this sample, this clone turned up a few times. In nucleotides, the CDR3 is TGTGCCAGCAGCTTAGGACTAGCGGGAGCGAACGAGCAGTACTTC. Protein: CASSLGLAGANEQYF. V and J are TRBV7-2 and TRBJ2-7, with 12 bases that match TRBD2. V shed 1 base and J 5 bases; nucleotides not matched to a gene: 3. The CDR3 extends over 15 amino acids. The V gene's germline CDR1 is SGHTA and CDR2 FQGNSA.

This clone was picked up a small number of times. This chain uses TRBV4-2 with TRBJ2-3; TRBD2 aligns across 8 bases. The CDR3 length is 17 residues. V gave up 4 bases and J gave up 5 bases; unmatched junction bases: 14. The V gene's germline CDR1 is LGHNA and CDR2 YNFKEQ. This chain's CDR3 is CASSPDLQAGAGDTQYF. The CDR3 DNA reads TGTGCCAGCAGCCCGGATCTTCAAGCGGGAGCGGGAGATACGCAGTATTTT.

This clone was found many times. The CDR3 is CAWSNSGRETGELFF. The CDR3 DNA reads TGTGCCTGGAGTAATAGCGGGAGGGAAACCGGGGAGCTGTTTTTT. The rearrangement uses TRBV30 and TRBJ2-2; 11 bases fit TRBD2. J lost 5 bases, V lost 2 bases, and 4 bases had no gene match. The CDR3 consists of 15 residues. Germline assignment: CDR1 GTSNPN and CDR2 SVGIG (reference sequence). The whole variable domain, remainder taken from reference TRBV30 and TRBJ2-2, is SQTIHQWPATLVQPVGSPLSLECTVEGTSNPNLYWYRQAAGRGLQLLFYSVGIGQISSEVPQNLSASRPQDRQFILSSKKLLLSDSGFYLCAWSNSGRETGELFFGEGSRLTVL.

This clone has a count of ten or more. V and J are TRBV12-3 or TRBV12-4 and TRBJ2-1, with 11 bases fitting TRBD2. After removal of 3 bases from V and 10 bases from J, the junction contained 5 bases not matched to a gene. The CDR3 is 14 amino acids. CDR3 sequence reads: CASSLVAGGREQFF. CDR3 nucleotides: TGTGCCAGCAGTTTGGTAGCGGGAGGGCGAGAGCAGTTCTTC.

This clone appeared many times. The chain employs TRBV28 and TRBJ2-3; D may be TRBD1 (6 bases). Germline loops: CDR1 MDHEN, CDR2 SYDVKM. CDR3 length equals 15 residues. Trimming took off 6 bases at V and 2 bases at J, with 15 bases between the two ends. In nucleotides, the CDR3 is TGTGCCAGCAGCTACAGGGATGGGGTCACAGATACGCAGTATTTT. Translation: CASSYRDGVTDTQYF.

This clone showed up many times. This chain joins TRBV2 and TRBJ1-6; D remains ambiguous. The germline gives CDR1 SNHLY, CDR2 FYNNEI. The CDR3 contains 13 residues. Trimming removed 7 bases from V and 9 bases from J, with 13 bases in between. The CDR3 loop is CASNEASISPLHF. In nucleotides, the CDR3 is TGTGCCAGCAATGAGGCCAGCATTTCACCCCTCCACTTT.